These 26 T cell receptor beta chains were all obtained from the same sample, sequenced in a study of blood T cell repertoires in COVID-19 (dated by TCRdb to the early 2020s). To prepare the library, the immunoSEQ multiplex PCR assay was applied. This immuneACCESS table, as held by TCRdb, lists in-frame sequences with V and J called but not all clones. Of the missing ones, under half trace to an unresolved V gene in checked studies; the others have no known cause. In this sample the table shows approximately 160,000 clones, roughly 87% of which occur a single time. The top ten hold about 6.5% of the sample. The sequencing sample was made of PBMCs or T cells enriched from blood (not recorded which). The receptors were sampled from a woman aged 45 to 65 who had recovered from COVID-19.

The V call is TRBV25-1, the J call TRBJ1-3, with a possible D match to TRBD1 (6 bases). Germline V CDR1 and CDR2: MGHDK, SYGVNS. V gave up 10 bases and J gave up 6 bases, with 10 bases separating them. There are 11 residues in the CDR3. DNA of the CDR3: TGTGCCACCGGACAGTTAAACACCATATATTTT. As protein: CATGQLNTIYF.

This rearrangement joins TRBV7-2 to TRBJ2-6; 7 bases fit TRBD1. The germline V gene encodes CDR1 SGHTA and CDR2 FQGNSA. The V gene end was trimmed by 5 bases and the J gene end by 0 bases; junction bases not matched to a gene: 10. The CDR3 has 18 residues. The DNA of the CDR3 is TGTGCCAGCAGCCGCCGGGACAGAGACCTCTCTGGGGCCAACGTCCTGACTTTC. Translating it yields CASSRRDRDLSGANVLTF.

This chain connects TRBV7-3 to TRBJ2-1, with 8 bases matching TRBD2. The germline CDR1 and CDR2 sequences are SGHTA and FQGTGA. The CDR3 loop spans 14 amino acids. V lost 6 bases to trimming and J lost 9 bases; unmatched junction nucleotides: 10. CDR3 sequence reads: CASSRSGSASEQFF. The CDR3 nucleotides read TGTGCCAGCAGTCGAAGCGGGAGCGCTAGTGAGCAGTTCTTC.

This chain uses TRBV6-1 with TRBJ1-2, with D perhaps TRBD1 (6 bases). Germline V gives CDR1 MNHNS, CDR2 SASEGT. This CDR3 has 15 residues. The ends were cut back, 3 bases at V and 6 bases at J, with 17 bases in the middle. The CDR3 spells CASSDYLTGLDGYTF. CDR3 DNA sequence: TGTGCCAGCAGTGATTATTTAACAGGGCTGGATGGCTACACCTTC.

The chain uses TRBV19 and TRBJ2-7; TRBD2 might be the D (5 bases). The CDR3 is 15 amino acids. Trimming left V 4 bases short and J 2 bases short, with 15 bases between. From germline, CDR1 is LNHDA and CDR2 SQIVND (reference sequence). The CDR3 is CASSRGRRLTYEQYF. For the CDR3, the DNA is TGTGCCAGTAGTAGAGGCAGAAGACTAACCTACGAGCAGTACTTC.

The genes are TRBV30 and TRBJ1-1; no firm D call. CDR1 is GTSNPN, CDR2 SVGIG, per germline (reference sequence). V was clipped by 4 bases and J by 1 base, with 10 bases between them. This CDR3 spans 13 amino acids. The CDR3 is CAWNYRRNTEAFF. CDR3 DNA: TGTGCCTGGAATTACAGAAGGAACACTGAAGCTTTCTTT.

The CDR3 reads CASSCPPDIRGKYEQYF. CDR3 nucleotides: TGTGCCAGCAGCTGCCCCCCCGACATCCGGGGGAAATACGAGCAGTACTTC. J is TRBJ2-7 and V is TRBV3-1 (or the pseudogene TRBV3-2), with D maybe TRBD2 (6 bases). The CDR3 consists of 17 residues. Trimming stripped 5 bases from V and 4 bases from J, with 24 bases between. CDR1 LGHDT and CDR2 YNNKEL come from the germline V gene (reference sequence).

This clone was counted once. The chain couples TRBV30 to TRBJ1-2; the match to TRBD1 covers 8 bases. The V gene's germline CDR1 is GTSNPN and CDR2 SVGIG (reference sequence). J gave up 7 bases and V 4 bases, and 8 bases lay outside the gene matches. CDR3 length: 13 residues. The chain's CDR3 is CAWMTGEYGGYTF. The CDR3 DNA is TGTGCCTGGATGACAGGGGAATACGGTGGCTACACCTTC.

This clone turned up a few times. The chain has TRBV24-1 and TRBJ2-1; TRBD2 aligns across 8 bases. With 9 bases clipped from V and 2 bases from J, the junction kept 5 bases outside the gene matches. This CDR3 comprises 14 residues. The V gene's germline CDR1 is KGHDR and CDR2 SFDVKD. The CDR3 nucleotides read TGTGCCACCGCCAGCGGGAGCCCCTACAATGAGCAGTTCTTC. Its translation: CATASGSPYNEQFF.

DNA for the CDR3: TGTGCCAGCAGCAGGGGGCAGGTGAACACTGAAGCTTTCTTT. Translating gives CASSRGQVNTEAFF. The chain joins TRBV6-5 to TRBJ1-1; TRBD1 matches 8 bases. CDR1 and CDR2 (germline): MNHEY, SVGAGI. This CDR3 is 14 amino acids long. V shed 6 bases, J shed 0 bases, and the junction held 3 bases outside the gene matches.

CDR3 sequence: CASRPKGRGRTEAFF. The DNA of the CDR3 is TGTGCCAGCAGACCCAAGGGGCGGGGGCGGACTGAAGCTTTCTTT. The chain couples TRBV7-2 to TRBJ1-1; possibly TRBD1 for D (6 bases). Germline CDR1 reads SGHTA; CDR2 reads FQGNSA. V was pared by 6 bases and J by 5 bases, with 19 bases between. The CDR3 consists of 15 residues.

This rearrangement joins TRBV27 to TRBJ1-1; D gene uncertain. The CDR3 contains 15 residues. Germline V gives CDR1 MNHEY, CDR2 SMNVEV (reference sequence). V gave up 10 bases and J gave up 7 bases, with 25 bases separating them. CDR3 DNA sequence: TGTGCCACAATGTCCGGTTTCGGAGGGCTGGGTGAAGCTTTCTTT. This encodes CATMSGFGGLGEAFF.

Only one count was recorded for this clone. The V and J genes are TRBV5-1 and TRBJ2-1; 7 bases fit TRBD1. The CDR3 is made up of 14 amino acids. V trimming: 4 bases; J trimming: 4 bases; junction bases outside the gene matches: 5. Germline V CDR1 and CDR2: SGHRS, YFSETQ. The CDR3 protein is CASSPGTAYNEQFF. The CDR3 nucleotides read TGCGCCAGCAGCCCGGGGACAGCGTACAATGAGCAGTTCTTC. Drawing the rest from reference TRBV5-1 and TRBJ2-1, the complete variable domain is KAGVTQTPRYLIKTRGQQVTLSCSPISGHRSVSWYQQTPGQGLQFLFEYFSETQRNKGNFPGRFSGRQFSNSRSEMNVSTLELGDSALYLCASSPGTAYNEQFFGPGTRLTVL.

The V call is TRBV6-4, the J call TRBJ2-3, with 10 bases that match TRBD2. Per germline, CDR1 MRHNA and CDR2 SNTAGT. Trimming cost V 8 bases and J 2 bases; bases outside gene matches: 7. This CDR3 has 15 amino acids. The CDR3 DNA reads as TGTGCCAGCTCGACTAGCGGGCTCCCCACAGATACGCAGTATTTT. Encoded protein: CASSTSGLPTDTQYF.

This sequence joins TRBV4-2 and TRBJ1-1; TRBD1 might be the D (5 bases). Germline V gene sequence: CDR1 LGHNA, CDR2 YNFKEQ. Trimming removed 4 bases at V and 5 bases at J, with 14 bases between. CDR3 length equals 14 residues. CDR3 sequence (DNA): TGTGCCAGCAGCCGGGGGGGGAGATATACTGAAGCTTTCTTT. Protein product: CASSRGGRYTEAFF.

V is TRBV5-1 and J is TRBJ2-1; 7 nucleotides match TRBD2. This CDR3 region has 14 residues. The germline gives CDR1 SGHRS, CDR2 YFSETQ. The V and J ends lost 5 bases and 9 bases, in that order; junction bases with no gene match: 11. The CDR3 DNA follows: TGCGCCAGCAGGCCAGAAGGACTAGTCGCTGAGCAGTTCTTC. It translates to CASRPEGLVAEQFF.

V usage is TRBV3-1 (or the pseudogene TRBV3-2) and J usage is TRBJ2-7, with 8 positions matching TRBD1. CDR3 length: 13 amino acids. Trimming removed 6 bases from V and 1 base from J; junction bases left unmatched: 2. Germline V gene lookup returns CDR1 LGHDT and CDR2 YNNKEL (reference sequence). The CDR3 sequence is CASRRDRSYEQYF. CDR3 DNA sequence: TGTGCCAGCAGGCGGGACAGGTCCTACGAGCAGTACTTC.

The genes are TRBV29-1 and TRBJ2-5; no definite D call. This CDR3 contains 11 residues. Looked up from germline, CDR1 is SQVTM and CDR2 is ANQGSEA. V dropped 7 bases and J dropped 5 bases, with 11 bases sitting between them. The CDR3 reads CSAADTETQYF. CDR3 DNA: TGCAGCGCCGCAGACACGGAGACCCAGTACTTC.

V usage is TRBV19 and J usage is TRBJ2-1, with 7 nucleotides matching TRBD2. The junction had 7 bases not matched to a gene; V was cut back by 8 bases and J by 3 bases. The germline V gene has CDR1 LNHDA and CDR2 SQIVND (reference sequence). The CDR3 has 14 amino acids. Written as DNA, the CDR3 is TGTGCCAGTGGGGGGAGGGGCGACTACAATGAGCAGTTCTTC. Residues: CASGGRGDYNEQFF.

The chain couples TRBV2 to TRBJ1-5; possibly TRBD1 for D (5 bases). Germline V lookup: CDR1 SNHLY, CDR2 FYNNEI. Trimming pared 4 bases from V and 3 bases from J, leaving 16 bases between. This CDR3 contains 16 residues. CDR3 sequence: CASSGGGGVSNQPQHF. CDR3 in DNA: TGTGCCAGCAGTGGCGGGGGGGGAGTATCCAATCAGCCCCAGCATTTT.

The chain recombines TRBV7-9 with TRBJ1-1; D is unresolved. CDR1 and CDR2 from the germline V gene are SEHNR and FQNEAQ (reference sequence). The CDR3 contains 15 residues. The ends were cut back, 5 bases at V and 0 bases at J, with 13 bases in the middle. CDR3 bases: TGTGCCAGCAGCACCGCGACACCTATGAACACTGAAGCTTTCTTT. Its translation is CASSTATPMNTEAFF.

The chain joins TRBV2 to TRBJ2-3; D gene uncertain. The CDR3 consists of 14 residues. CDR1 and CDR2 from the germline V gene are SNHLY and FYNNEI. Between the trimmed V and J ends, which lost 6 bases and 0 bases, there was a span of 10 bases. The CDR3 DNA sequence: TGTGCCAGCAGCCCGATAACTAGCACAGATACGCAGTATTTT. Its translation is CASSPITSTDTQYF.

The chain couples TRBV23-1 to TRBJ1-5; D gene uncertain. TRBV23-1 is given ORF status, its function remaining uncertain. V lost 4 bases to trimming and J lost 1 base, with 8 bases between them. The CDR3 length is 14 residues. The CDR3 sequence is CASSLAGSNQPQHF. DNA for the CDR3: TGCGCCAGCAGTCTAGCTGGGAGCAATCAGCCCCAGCATTTT.

The CDR3 coding sequence is TGCGCCAGCAGCCCCATAGCGGGACCGTCCTACGAGCAGTACTTC. Its translation: CASSPIAGPSYEQYF. The V call is TRBV4-1, the J call TRBJ2-7, with TRBD2 matching over 8 bases. The CDR3 runs to 15 residues. Trimming took 4 bases from V and 1 from J; bases not matched to a gene: 6. CDR1 and CDR2 (germline): MGHRA, YSYEKL.

This chain connects TRBV10-1 to TRBJ1-1; D uncertain. Germline V gene sequence: CDR1 WNHNN, CDR2 SYGVQD (reference sequence). The CDR3 runs to 14 residues. The V and J ends lost 7 bases and 0 bases respectively, with 12 bases between them. This chain's CDR3 is CASMLREMNTEAFF. CDR3 bases: TGCGCCAGCATGCTACGGGAGATGAACACTGAAGCTTTCTTT.

The rearrangement uses TRBV19 and TRBJ2-1, with 8 bases fitting TRBD2. Germline V gene data show CDR1 as LNHDA and CDR2 as SQIVND (reference sequence). Trimming removed 1 base from V and 0 bases from J; junction bases left unmatched: 8. This CDR3 is built from 18 residues. The CDR3 DNA is TGTGCCAGTAGTATAGTGGGGACTAGGGAGAGCTCCTACAATGAGCAGTTCTTC. It codes for CASSIVGTRESSYNEQFF.